One and the same sample provided the 9 T cell receptor beta chains below, sequenced in a study of blood T cell repertoires in COVID-19. TCRdb's copy holds only in-frame clones and misses some; the assay was immunoSEQ multiplex PCR. The sample has approximately 30,000 clones, about 91% seen once; the top ten hold roughly a sixth. Sequencing used peripheral blood. The source is a human donor with active COVID-19. The donor label of this sample is uncertain.

This rearrangement joins TRBV9 to TRBJ2-7, with D perhaps TRBD2 (5 bases). From germline, CDR1 is SGDLS and CDR2 YYNGEE. The ends were cut back, 4 bases at V and 3 bases at J, with 14 bases in the middle. There are 14 residues in the CDR3. CDR3 in DNA: TGTGCCAGCAGCCCGAACTTGGGAGTCTACGAGCAGTACTTC. Translating it yields CASSPNLGVYEQYF.

The chain couples TRBV5-1 to TRBJ2-1; 9 bases line up with TRBD2. V was clipped by 0 bases and J by 9 bases; unmatched bases: 4. Per the germline V gene, CDR1 is SGHRS and CDR2 is YFSETQ. The CDR3 extends over 14 amino acids. This CDR3 is CASSLGREGAEQFF. The CDR3 DNA reads as TGCGCCAGCAGCTTGGGGCGGGAGGGTGCTGAGCAGTTCTTC.

The CDR3 DNA follows: TGTGCCAGCAGCTTGGCCCCGGACAGGGGGAGCACTGAAGCTTTCTTT. This encodes CASSLAPDRGSTEAFF. The rearrangement links TRBV5-4 to TRBJ1-1, with 10 bases that match TRBD1. Germline trimming cut 0 bases from V and 4 bases from J; bases unmatched to any gene: 6. Germline CDR1 and CDR2: SGHNT and YYREEE (reference sequence). This CDR3 comprises 16 residues.

This clone is a singleton in its sample. The rearrangement uses TRBV7-2 and TRBJ2-7; the match to TRBD2 covers 9 bases. With V trimmed by 4 bases and J by 2 bases, 6 bases remained unmatched. CDR1 SGHTA and CDR2 FQGNSA come from the germline V gene. The CDR3 extends over 15 amino acids. CDR3 sequence reads: CASSSRAGGAYEQYF. CDR3 bases: TGTGCCAGCAGCTCTAGAGCGGGAGGAGCCTACGAGCAGTACTTC. Supplemented by reference TRBV7-2 and TRBJ2-7, the full variable domain reads GAGVSQSPSNKVTEKGKDVELRCDPISGHTALYWYRQSLGQGLEFLIYFQGNSAPDKSGLPSDRFSAERTGGSVSTLTIQRTQQEDSAVYLCASSSRAGGAYEQYFGPGTRLTVT.

The chain recombines TRBV18 with TRBJ1-1; D unresolved. The germline gives CDR1 KGHSH, CDR2 LQKENI. The CDR3 covers 14 residues. Trimming took 2 bases from V and 0 from J, leaving 7 bases between them. The CDR3 nucleotides are TGTGCCAGCTCACCAGGGCACCTGAACACTGAAGCTTTCTTT. It encodes CASSPGHLNTEAFF.

Remarks on this clone: The identical CDR3 is also encoded by other nucleotide sequences in the sample. This chain connects TRBV19 to TRBJ1-2, with D possibly matching TRBD1 (5 bases). The CDR3 loop spans 12 amino acids. Germline V gives CDR1 LNHDA, CDR2 SQIVND (reference sequence). V lost 3 bases and J 7 bases, leaving 9 bases between the germline ends. This CDR3 is CASSIQGGGYTF. The CDR3 bases are TGTGCCAGTAGTATTCAGGGCGGTGGCTACACCTTC.

The chain couples TRBV5-1 to TRBJ2-3, with 9 bases identical to TRBD2. Trimming cost V 7 bases and J 2 bases; bases outside gene matches: 2. Germline CDR1 SGHRS, CDR2 YFSETQ. The CDR3 is 13 residues long. The CDR3 protein is CASERGDTDTQYF. The CDR3 bases are TGCGCCAGCGAGCGGGGGGACACAGATACGCAGTATTTT.

The V call is TRBV29-1, the J call TRBJ2-7; 9 bases match TRBD1. CDR1 is SQVTM and CDR2 is ANQGSEA in the germline V gene. The CDR3 runs to 14 residues. The V and J ends lost 3 bases and 5 bases, in that order; junction bases with no gene match: 8. This CDR3 is CSVDPPGQGDEQYF. The CDR3 nucleotides read TGCAGCGTTGACCCGCCGGGACAGGGTGACGAGCAGTACTTC.

The chain is built from TRBV2 and TRBJ1-1; 10 nucleotides align to TRBD1. CDR3 size: 14 residues. With 7 bases clipped from V and 2 bases from J, the junction kept 4 bases outside the gene matches. The germline V gene has CDR1 SNHLY and CDR2 FYNNEI. The CDR3 is CASKGTGENTEAFF. The CDR3, as DNA: TGTGCCAGCAAGGGGACAGGGGAAAACACTGAAGCTTTCTTT. Full variable domain (rest looked up from reference TRBV2 and TRBJ1-1): EPEVTQTPSHQVTQMGQEVILRCVPISNHLYFYWYRQILGQKVEFLVSFYNNEISEKSEIFDDQFSVERPDGSNFTLKIRSTKLEDSAMYFCASKGTGENTEAFFGQGTRLTVV.